This TCR beta chain was sequenced for a study of CD8+CD57+ T cells in acquired aplastic anemia. Study details: DNA per sorted CD4+ or CD8+ sample ranged 0.2 to 27.4 ug, averaging approximately 3.3 ug.

Study findings and constraints: Any difference that existed in CD8+ Simpson's diversity between patients and controls was not significant. Between patients and controls, about 31 CD8+ CDR3 sequences were found in common.

Germline values: CDR1 WNHNN, CDR2 SYGVQD (reference sequence). The CDR3 runs to 14 residues. Trimming left V 4 bases short and J 7 bases short, with 14 bases between. In patients chosen for sequencing, flow cytometry had shown CD8+CD57+ cell expansion. Genomic DNA served as template for TCR beta VDJ and CDR3 profiling. In TCRdb, the reads were re-called with MiXCR into one record per CDR3 protein. The sample carries 180,000 or so distinct CDR3 sequences, less than 65% recorded once. Turning to this clonotype: The antigen is undetermined.

The clonotype comes from a human donor with aplastic anemia. Material for sequencing was sorted CD4+, CD8+, or CD8+CD57+ T cells (not recorded which) from PBMCs. The chain is built from TRBV10-1 and TRBJ2-1, with no clear D. The CDR3 loop is CASSATRNGNEQFF. CDR3 in DNA: TGCGCCAGCAGTGCTACGAGGAATGGGAATGAGCAGTTCTTC.